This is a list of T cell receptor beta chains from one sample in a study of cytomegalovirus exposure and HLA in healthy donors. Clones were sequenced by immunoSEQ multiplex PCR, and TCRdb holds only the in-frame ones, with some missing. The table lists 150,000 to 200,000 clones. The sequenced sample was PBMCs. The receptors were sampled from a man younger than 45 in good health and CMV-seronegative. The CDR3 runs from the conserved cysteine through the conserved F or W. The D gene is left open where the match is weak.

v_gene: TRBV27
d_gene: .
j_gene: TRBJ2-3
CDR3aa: CASSGRGDTDTQYF
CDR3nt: TGTGCCAGCAGTGGGAGGGGGGACACAGATACGCAGTATTTT

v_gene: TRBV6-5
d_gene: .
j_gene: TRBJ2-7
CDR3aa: CASSYSKGVYEQYF
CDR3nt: TGTGCCAGCAGTTACTCGAAGGGGGTCTACGAGCAGTACTTC

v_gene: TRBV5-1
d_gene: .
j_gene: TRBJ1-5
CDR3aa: CASSLDGQGWPQPQHF
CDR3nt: TGCGCCAGCAGCTTAGATGGGCAGGGTTGGCCGCAGCCCCAGCATTTT

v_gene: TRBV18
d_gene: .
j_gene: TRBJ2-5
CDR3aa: CASTSANQETQYF
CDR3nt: TGTGCCAGCACATCAGCGAATCAAGAGACCCAGTACTTC

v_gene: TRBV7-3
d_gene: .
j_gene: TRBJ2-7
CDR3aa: CASSLSGGTQFPQYF
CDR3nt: TGTGCCAGCAGCTTAAGTGGAGGGACCCAATTTCCTCAGTACTTC

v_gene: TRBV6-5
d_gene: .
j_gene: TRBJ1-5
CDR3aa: CASSYSGTGGNQPQHF
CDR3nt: TGTGCCAGCAGTTACTCCGGGACGGGGGGAAATCAGCCCCAGCATTTT

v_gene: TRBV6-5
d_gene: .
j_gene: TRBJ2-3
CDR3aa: CASSYGQLWTDTQYF
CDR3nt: TGTGCCAGCAGTTACGGACAGCTATGGACAGATACGCAGTATTTT

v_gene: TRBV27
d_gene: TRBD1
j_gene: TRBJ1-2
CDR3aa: CASSLSTGNYGYTF
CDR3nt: TGTGCCAGCAGTTTATCGACAGGGAACTATGGCTACACCTTC

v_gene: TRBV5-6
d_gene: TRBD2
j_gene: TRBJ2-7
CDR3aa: CASSLERGAINEQYF
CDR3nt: TGTGCCAGCAGCTTGGAGCGGGGCGCAATCAACGAGCAGTACTTC

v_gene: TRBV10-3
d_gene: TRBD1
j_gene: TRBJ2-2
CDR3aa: CAISKFGTDNTGELFF
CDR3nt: TGTGCCATCAGTAAATTCGGGACAGATAACACCGGGGAGCTGTTTTTT

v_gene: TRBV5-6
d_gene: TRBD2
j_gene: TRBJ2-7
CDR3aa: CASSETSGRAHEQYF
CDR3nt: TGTGCCAGCAGCGAAACTAGCGGGAGGGCCCACGAGCAGTACTTC

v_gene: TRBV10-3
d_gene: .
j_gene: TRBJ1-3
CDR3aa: CAISGTRGPGNTIYF
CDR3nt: TGTGCCATCAGTGGTACCAGGGGACCGGGAAACACCATATATTTT

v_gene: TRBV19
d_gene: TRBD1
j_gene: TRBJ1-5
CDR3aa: CASTGTGGHGQPQHF
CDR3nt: TGTGCCAGTACCGGGACAGGGGGCCACGGTCAGCCCCAGCATTTT

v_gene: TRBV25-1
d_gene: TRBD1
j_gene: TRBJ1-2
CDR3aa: CASSAQTGGREGYTF
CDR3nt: TGTGCCAGCAGTGCCCAAACAGGGGGTCGAGAAGGCTACACCTTC

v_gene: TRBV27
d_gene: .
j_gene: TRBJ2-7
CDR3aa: CASTGLAQGDEQYF
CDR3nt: TGTGCCAGCACCGGGTTAGCCCAGGGCGACGAGCAGTACTTC

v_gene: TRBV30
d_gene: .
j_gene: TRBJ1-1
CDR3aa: CAWSSGFPNTEAFF
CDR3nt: TGTGCCTGGAGTTCAGGGTTCCCTAACACTGAAGCTTTCTTT

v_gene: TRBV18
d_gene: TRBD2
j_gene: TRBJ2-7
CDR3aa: CASSPSQGLAGLYEQYF
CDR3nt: TGTGCCAGCTCACCATCTCAGGGACTAGCGGGGCTCTACGAGCAGTACTTC

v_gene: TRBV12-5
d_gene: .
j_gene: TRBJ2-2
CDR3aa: CASGRDTGELFF
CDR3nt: TGTGCTAGTGGCCGTGACACCGGGGAGCTGTTTTTT

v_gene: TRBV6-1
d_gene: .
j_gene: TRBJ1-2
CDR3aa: CASRVSGQHYGYTF
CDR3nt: TGTGCCAGCAGGGTTTCGGGACAACACTATGGCTACACCTTC

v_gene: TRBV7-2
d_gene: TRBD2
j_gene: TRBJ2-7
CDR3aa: CASSLLAGGAYEQYF
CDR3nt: TGTGCCAGCAGCTTACTAGCGGGAGGTGCCTACGAGCAGTACTTC

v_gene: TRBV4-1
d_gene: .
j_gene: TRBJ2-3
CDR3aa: CASSGQGTDTQYF
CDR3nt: TGCGCCAGCAGCGGTCAGGGGACAGATACGCAGTATTTT

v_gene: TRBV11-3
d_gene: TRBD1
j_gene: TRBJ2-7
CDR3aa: CASSLETGTGDYEQYF
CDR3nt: TGTGCCAGCAGCTTGGAAACCGGGACAGGGGACTACGAGCAGTACTTC

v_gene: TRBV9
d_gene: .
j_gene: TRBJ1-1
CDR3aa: CASSVGQVLTEAFF
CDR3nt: TGTGCCAGCAGCGTAGGCCAGGTACTTACTGAAGCTTTCTTT

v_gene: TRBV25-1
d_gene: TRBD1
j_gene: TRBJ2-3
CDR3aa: CATEPGQGFTDTQYF
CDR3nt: TGTGCCACCGAGCCGGGACAGGGATTCACAGATACGCAGTATTTT

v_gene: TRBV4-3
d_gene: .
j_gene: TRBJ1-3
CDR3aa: CASSPAGQSSGNTIYF
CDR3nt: TGCGCCAGCAGCCCCGCCGGACAGAGCTCTGGAAACACCATATATTTT

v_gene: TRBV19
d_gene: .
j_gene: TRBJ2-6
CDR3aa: CASFGFGSGANVLTF
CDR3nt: TGTGCCAGTTTCGGTTTTGGCTCTGGGGCCAACGTCCTGACTTTC

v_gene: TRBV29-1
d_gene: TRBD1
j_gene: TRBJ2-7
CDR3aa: CSAGQGLSYEQYF
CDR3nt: TGCAGCGCGGGACAGGGACTTTCCTACGAGCAGTACTTC

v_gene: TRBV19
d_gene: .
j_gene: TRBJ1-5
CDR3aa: CASTRQNNQPQHF
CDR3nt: TGTGCCAGTACCAGACAGAACAATCAGCCCCAGCATTTT

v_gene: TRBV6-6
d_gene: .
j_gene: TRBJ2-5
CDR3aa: CASSSALSGQETQYF
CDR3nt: TGTGCCAGCAGTTCCGCCCTCAGCGGCCAAGAGACCCAGTACTTC

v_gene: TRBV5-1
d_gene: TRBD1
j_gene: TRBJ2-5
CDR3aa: CASSLEAGGGPLYLYF
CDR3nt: TGCGCCAGCAGCTTGGAGGCAGGGGGCGGGCCCCTATATCTATACTTC

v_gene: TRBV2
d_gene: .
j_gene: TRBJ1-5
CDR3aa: CASSVAQGNQPQHF
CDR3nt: TGTGCCAGCAGTGTTGCACAGGGAAATCAGCCCCAGCATTTT

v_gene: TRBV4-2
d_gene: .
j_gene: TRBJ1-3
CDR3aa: CATRHASFSSGNTIYF
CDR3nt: TGTGCCACCAGACACGCTTCTTTCAGCTCTGGAAACACCATATATTTT

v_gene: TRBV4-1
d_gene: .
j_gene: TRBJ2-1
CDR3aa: CASRFGQGTDEQFF
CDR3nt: TGCGCCAGTCGCTTTGGGCAGGGCACCGATGAGCAGTTCTTC

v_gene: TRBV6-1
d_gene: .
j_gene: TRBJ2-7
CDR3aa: CASSEAAGGSYEQYF
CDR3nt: TGTGCCAGCAGTGAAGCGGCAGGGGGGTCCTACGAGCAGTACTTC

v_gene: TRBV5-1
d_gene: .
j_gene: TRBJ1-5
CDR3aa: CASRRGVGNQPQHF
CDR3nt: TGCGCCAGCAGGCGGGGGGTGGGCAATCAGCCCCAGCATTTT

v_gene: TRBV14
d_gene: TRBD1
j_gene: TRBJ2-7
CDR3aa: CASSQGTGLYEQYF
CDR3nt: TGTGCCAGCAGCCAAGGGACAGGACTCTACGAGCAGTACTTC

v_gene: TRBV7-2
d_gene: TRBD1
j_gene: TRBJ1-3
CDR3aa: CASSLGDRVGNTIYF
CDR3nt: TGTGCCAGCAGCTTAGGGGACAGGGTCGGAAACACCATATATTTT

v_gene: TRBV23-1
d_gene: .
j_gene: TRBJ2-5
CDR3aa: CASIWEVEETQYF
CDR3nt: TGCGCCAGCATCTGGGAGGTTGAGGAGACCCAGTACTTC

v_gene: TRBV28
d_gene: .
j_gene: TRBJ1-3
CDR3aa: CASSLQEGNTIYF
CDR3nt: TGTGCCAGCAGTTTACAAGAGGGAAACACCATATATTTT

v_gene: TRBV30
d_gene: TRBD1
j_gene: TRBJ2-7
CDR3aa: CAWSGPRDRASVTYEQYF
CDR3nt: TGTGCCTGGAGTGGCCCCCGGGACAGGGCTTCTGTTACCTACGAGCAGTACTTC